A single sample gave rise to the 20 T cell receptor beta chains below, sequenced in a study of blood T cell repertoires in COVID-19. Libraries were prepared by immunoSEQ multiplex PCR; TCRdb keeps only in-frame clonotypes and omits some of them. Among 120,000 or so clones listed, 65% to 90% were seen once. Sequences were obtained from peripheral blood. The receptors originated from a woman of 80 years or more with acute or convalescent COVID-19.

V and J are TRBV11-2 and TRBJ1-2, with D tentatively TRBD1 (5 bases). The V gene lost 0 bases and the J gene lost 4 bases, with 12 bases spanning the gap. Germline CDR1 and CDR2: SGHAT and FQNNGV. CDR3 length: 15 amino acids. The chain's CDR3 is CASSLDVDSVYGYTF. The CDR3 nucleotides are TGTGCCAGCAGCTTAGATGTAGACAGCGTCTATGGCTACACCTTC.

The chain carries TRBV9 and TRBJ2-1; TRBD2 agrees at 14 bases. Germline V gene lookup returns CDR1 SGDLS and CDR2 YYNGEE. The CDR3 is made up of 16 amino acids. After removal of 3 bases from V and 12 bases from J, the junction contained 11 bases not matched to a gene. CDR3 coding DNA: TGTGCCAGCAGCGCCGGAGGACTAGCGGGGGGAAATTTGCAGTTCTTC. It translates to CASSAGGLAGGNLQFF.

As for this clone: Other DNA sequences within the sample encode an identical CDR3. The J gene is TRBJ1-1, the V gene TRBV14, with D perhaps TRBD1 (5 bases). CDR1 is SGHDN and CDR2 is FVKESK in the germline V gene. V was pared by 3 bases and J by 11 bases, with 16 bases between. The CDR3 is 13 residues long. CDR3 in amino acids: CASSQERGSSAFF. CDR3 sequence (DNA): TGTGCCAGCAGCCAGGAGCGGGGGAGTTCTGCTTTCTTT.

V gene TRBV5-1 combines with J gene TRBJ1-3; 7 nucleotides match TRBD1. The length of the CDR3 is 14 residues. Germline values: CDR1 SGHRS, CDR2 YFSETQ. The J segment lost 2 bases and the V segment lost 2 bases, leaving 1 base of the junction unmatched. In DNA, the CDR3 is TGCGCCAGCAGCTTCGGGACAGCTGGAAACACCATATATTTT. Protein sequence: CASSFGTAGNTIYF.

The genes are TRBV2 and TRBJ2-1; TRBD2 matches at 8 bases. The CDR3 length is 15 residues. CDR1 SNHLY and CDR2 FYNNEI come from the germline V gene. V trimming: 5 bases; J trimming: 4 bases; junction bases outside the gene matches: 7. The CDR3 DNA reads as TGTGCCAGCAGTCCCAACGGGGGGGCTTACAATGAGCAGTTCTTC. Translating it yields CASSPNGGAYNEQFF.

The chain joins TRBV7-9 to TRBJ1-2; TRBD1 aligns across 7 bases. CDR1 and CDR2 (germline): SEHNR, FQNEAQ (reference sequence). The V segment lost 5 bases and the J segment 1 base; nucleotides outside the gene matches: 10. The CDR3 spans 16 residues. The CDR3 sequence: CASSPPGQDINYGYTF. CDR3 nucleotides: TGTGCCAGCAGCCCCCCCGGACAGGATATTAACTATGGCTACACCTTC. Complete variable domain (other parts from reference TRBV7-9 and TRBJ1-2): DTGVSQNPRHKITKRGQNVTFRCDPISEHNRLYWYRQTLGQGPEFLTYFQNEAQLEKSRLLSDRFSAERPKGSFSTLEIQRTEQGDSAMYLCASSPPGQDINYGYTFGSGTRLTVV.

This chain joins TRBV2 and TRBJ1-3, with D possibly matching TRBD1 (5 bases). Germline V gives CDR1 SNHLY, CDR2 FYNNEI. CDR3 length: 16 residues. Between the trimmed V and J ends, which lost 3 bases and 0 bases, there was a span of 12 bases. CDR3 amino acids: CASSEGQTLSGNTIYF. CDR3 nucleotide sequence: TGTGCCAGCAGTGAGGGGCAGACTCTCTCTGGAAACACCATATATTTT.

The rearrangement uses TRBV11-2 and TRBJ1-1; D call uncertain. The germline V gene has CDR1 SGHAT and CDR2 FQNNGV. Trimming pared 6 bases from V and 6 bases from J, leaving 20 bases between. The CDR3 has 15 amino acids. In DNA form, the CDR3 reads TGTGCCAGCAGACAGATAAGCGGAGGGCGGCCTGAAGCTTTCTTT. Encoded protein: CASRQISGGRPEAFF.

This chain links TRBV7-2 with TRBJ1-2; TRBD1 is a possible D gene (5 bases). The CDR3 runs to 16 residues. Germline V gives CDR1 SGHTA, CDR2 FQGNSA. Trimming removed 0 bases from V and 4 bases from J, with 15 bases in between. CDR3 nucleotide sequence: TGTGCCAGCAGCTTAGCGGCTGACAGCGATATCTATGGCTACACCTTC. Translation gives CASSLAADSDIYGYTF.

The genes are TRBV7-2 and TRBJ1-1, with a weak D call TRBD1 (6 bases). Per germline, CDR1 SGHTA and CDR2 FQGNSA. The CDR3 length is 15 residues. V was trimmed by 0 bases and J by 5 bases, leaving 13 bases between them. CDR3 sequence reads: CASSLAAGRGTEAFF. The DNA of the CDR3 is TGTGCCAGCAGCTTAGCGGCAGGGAGGGGGACTGAAGCTTTCTTT.

The chain combines TRBV6-1 with TRBJ1-5; a weak D match, TRBD1 (6 bases). This CDR3 has 17 amino acids. Trimming shortened V by 4 bases and J by 3 bases, and 19 bases separated the two germline ends. From germline, CDR1 is MNHNS and CDR2 SASEGT. This CDR3 reads CASSGGTLNRVNQPQHF. CDR3 in DNA: TGTGCCAGCAGTGGTGGGACATTAAATCGAGTCAATCAGCCCCAGCATTTT.

The chain employs TRBV2 and TRBJ2-3; possible D gene TRBD1, 5 bases. V lost 5 bases and J 0 bases, leaving 24 bases between the germline ends. The germline CDR1 and CDR2 sequences are SNHLY and FYNNEI. The length of the CDR3 is 19 residues. CDR3 coding DNA: TGTGCCAGCAGTCTGAGGAAAACCTTACAGGCAACTAGCACAGATACGCAGTATTTT. Translation: CASSLRKTLQATSTDTQYF.

The chain has TRBV7-9 and TRBJ1-1; D is possibly TRBD1 (5 bases). The germline V gene encodes CDR1 SEHNR and CDR2 FQNEAQ (reference sequence). Deletions cut 7 bases from V and 2 bases from J, with 8 bases between. The CDR3 totals 12 residues. The CDR3 nucleotides are TGTGCCAGCAAAAGGGGAAACACTGAAGCTTTCTTT. Translation: CASKRGNTEAFF.

The V call is TRBV6-4, the J call TRBJ2-3, with 11 nucleotides matching TRBD2. The V segment lost 5 bases and the J segment 3 bases; nucleotides outside the gene matches: 4. The length of the CDR3 is 15 residues. Germline CDR1 is MRHNA and CDR2 is SNTAGT. In DNA form, the CDR3 reads TGTGCCAGCAGTTCTAGCGGGGGGACTACAGATACGCAGTATTTT. Amino acid sequence: CASSSSGGTTDTQYF.

The J gene is TRBJ1-2, the V gene TRBV11-2, with D hard to call. Trimming removed 8 bases at V and 1 base at J, with 14 bases between. The CDR3 is made up of 14 amino acids. Germline CDR1 is SGHAT and CDR2 is FQNNGV. The CDR3 sequence: CASFSLRFNYGYTF. CDR3 coding DNA: TGTGCCAGCTTTTCTCTGAGATTTAACTATGGCTACACCTTC.

A single count supports this clone. The chain has TRBV21-1 and TRBJ1-2; the listed D gene, TRBD1, was not tested against the DNA. TRBV21-1 is given as a pseudogene. The CDR3 runs to 14 residues. The DNA for the CDR3 is TGTGCCAGCGGATATAGACAGGGTGTATATGGCTACACCTTC. Translated, it gives CASGYRQGVYGYTF.

Worth noting for this clone: The identical CDR3 is also encoded by other nucleotide sequences in the sample. The V call is TRBV7-2, the J call TRBJ1-2, with 8 bases matching TRBD1. The V gene end was trimmed by 5 bases and the J gene end by 4 bases; junction bases not matched to a gene: 3. The germline V gene has CDR1 SGHTA and CDR2 FQGNSA. There are 13 residues in the CDR3. CDR3 loop: CASSLGQGYGYTF. The CDR3 nucleotides read TGTGCCAGCAGCCTTGGACAGGGCTATGGCTACACCTTC.

The CDR3 here is CASSPAGRTVTGELFF. CDR3 coding DNA: TGTGCCAGCAGCCCAGCCGGGAGGACGGTCACCGGGGAGCTGTTTTTT. V is TRBV11-2 and J is TRBJ2-2; 7 bases agree with TRBD2. Germline V gene lookup returns CDR1 SGHAT and CDR2 FQNNGV. CDR3 size: 16 residues. J gave up 4 bases and V 5 bases, and 10 bases lay outside the gene matches. The whole variable domain, filled in from reference TRBV11-2 and TRBJ2-2, reads EAGVAQSPRYKIIEKRQSVAFWCNPISGHATLYWYQQILGQGPKLLIQFQNNGVVDDSQLPKDRFSAERLKGVDSTLKIQPAKLEDSAVYLCASSPAGRTVTGELFFGEGSRLTVL.

This clone was recorded only once. The chain recombines TRBV2 with TRBJ1-6; TRBD1 agrees at 7 bases. The CDR3 is 17 residues long. Looked up from germline, CDR1 is SNHLY and CDR2 is FYNNEI. Trimming at V came to 6 bases and at J to 5 bases, leaving 13 bases not matched to a gene. DNA for the CDR3: TGTGCCAGCAGCCTACCCCCAGGGGGTGGTCATAATTCACCCCTCCACTTT. Protein sequence: CASSLPPGGGHNSPLHF.

The rearrangement uses TRBV5-1 and TRBJ2-3; 7 nucleotides agree with TRBD1. V was clipped by 1 base and J by 5 bases; unmatched bases: 4. CDR3 length: 14 residues. Germline CDR1 and CDR2: SGHRS and YFSETQ. The CDR3 coding sequence is TGCGCCAGCAGCTTGTTAGGGGGCGAAGATACGCAGTATTTT. Its translation is CASSLLGGEDTQYF.